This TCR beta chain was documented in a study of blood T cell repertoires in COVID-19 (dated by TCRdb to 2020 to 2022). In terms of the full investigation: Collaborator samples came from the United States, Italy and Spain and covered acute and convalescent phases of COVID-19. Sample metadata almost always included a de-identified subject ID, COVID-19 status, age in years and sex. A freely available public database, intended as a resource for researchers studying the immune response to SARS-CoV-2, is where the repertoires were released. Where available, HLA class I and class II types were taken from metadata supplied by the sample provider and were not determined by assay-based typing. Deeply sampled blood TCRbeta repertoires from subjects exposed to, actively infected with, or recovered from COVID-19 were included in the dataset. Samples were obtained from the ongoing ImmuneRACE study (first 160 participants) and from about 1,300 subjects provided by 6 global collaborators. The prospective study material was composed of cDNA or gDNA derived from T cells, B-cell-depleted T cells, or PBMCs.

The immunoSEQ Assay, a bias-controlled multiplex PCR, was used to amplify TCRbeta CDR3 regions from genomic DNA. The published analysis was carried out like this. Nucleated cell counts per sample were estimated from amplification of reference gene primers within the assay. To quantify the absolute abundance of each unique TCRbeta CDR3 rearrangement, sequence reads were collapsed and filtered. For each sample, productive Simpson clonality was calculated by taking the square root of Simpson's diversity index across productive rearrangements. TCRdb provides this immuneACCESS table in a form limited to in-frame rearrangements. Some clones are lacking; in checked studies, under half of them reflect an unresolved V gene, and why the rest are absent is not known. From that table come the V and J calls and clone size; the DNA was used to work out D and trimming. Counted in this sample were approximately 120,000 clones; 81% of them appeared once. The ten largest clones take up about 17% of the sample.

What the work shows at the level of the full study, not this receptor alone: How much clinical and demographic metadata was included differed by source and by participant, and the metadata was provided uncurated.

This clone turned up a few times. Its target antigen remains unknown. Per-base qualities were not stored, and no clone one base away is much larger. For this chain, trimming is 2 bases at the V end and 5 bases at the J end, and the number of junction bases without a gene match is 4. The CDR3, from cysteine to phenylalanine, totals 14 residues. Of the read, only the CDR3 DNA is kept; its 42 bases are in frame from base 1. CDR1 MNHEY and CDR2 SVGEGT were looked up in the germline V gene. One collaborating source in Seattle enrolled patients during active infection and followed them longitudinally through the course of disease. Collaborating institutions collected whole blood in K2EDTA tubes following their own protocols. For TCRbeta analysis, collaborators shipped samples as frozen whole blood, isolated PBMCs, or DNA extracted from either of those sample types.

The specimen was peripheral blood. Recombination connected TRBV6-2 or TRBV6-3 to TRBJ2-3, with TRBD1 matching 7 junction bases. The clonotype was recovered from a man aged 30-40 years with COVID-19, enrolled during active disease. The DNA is TGTGCCAGCAGTTACGCTACAGGGGAAGATACGCAGTATTTT. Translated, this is CASSYATGEDTQYF.